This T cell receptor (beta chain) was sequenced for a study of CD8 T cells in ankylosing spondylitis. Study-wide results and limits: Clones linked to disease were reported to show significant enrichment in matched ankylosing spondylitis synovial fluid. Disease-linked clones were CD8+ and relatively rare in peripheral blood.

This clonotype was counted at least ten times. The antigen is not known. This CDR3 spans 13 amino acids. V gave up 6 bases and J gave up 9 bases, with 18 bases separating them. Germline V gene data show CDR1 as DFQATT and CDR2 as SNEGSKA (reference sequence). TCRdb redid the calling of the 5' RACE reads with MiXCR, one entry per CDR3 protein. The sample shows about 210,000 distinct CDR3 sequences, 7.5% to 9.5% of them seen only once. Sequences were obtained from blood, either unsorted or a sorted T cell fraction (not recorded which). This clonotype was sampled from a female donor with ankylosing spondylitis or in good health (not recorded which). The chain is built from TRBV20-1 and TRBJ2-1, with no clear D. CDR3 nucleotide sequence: TGCAGTGCCGAGGCCAGCGCGAAGGCTGAGCAGTTCTTC. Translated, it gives CSAEASAKAEQFF.